The subject of this entry is one T cell receptor (beta chain). The antigen is undetermined. One junction end disagrees with the germline gene, perhaps due to a read error. The record originates from a study of metastatic and nonmetastatic thyroid tumors. Whole-study context: Repertoire comparison spanned blood and tumor or nodule tissue of malignant and benign thyroid patients. The study's findings and limits: Benign nodules reportedly had significantly lower TCR beta diversity than malignant thyroid tumors in blood and tumor.

Authors' analysis steps: The study built a papillary thyroid cancer distant-metastasis classifier from CDR3 differences across clinicopathological groups. TCRdb re-called clones via MiXCR from the PCR reads. These V and J calls derive from TCRdb rather than the authors' analysis. The data show about 7,900 clones, 26% seen once. Nobody among the patients had been given any treatment before thyroid surgery. The sequenced sample was adjacent normal tissue. This clonotype was sampled from a female donor with papillary thyroid cancer or a benign thyroid nodule (not recorded which). Some clones in this sample may be carry-over from other donors' samples.

CDR3 sequence (DNA): TGTGCCACCAGTGATTTGGACAGGGGCAATCATCCCCAGCATTTT. Protein sequence: CATSDLDRGNHPQHF. V gene TRBV24-1 combines with J gene TRBJ1-5; 8 nucleotides align to TRBD1. CDR1 KGHDR and CDR2 SFDVKD come from the germline V gene. This CDR3 has 15 amino acids.